These 14 T cell receptor beta chains originate from one sample sequenced in a study of T cell responses to AZD1222 COVID-19 vaccine. The assay was immunoSEQ multiplex PCR, and TCRdb's table has in-frame clones only and misses some. The table shows some 130,000 clones, with roughly 92% occurring only once. Sequenced material: peripheral blood, taken 28 days after the second AZD1222 dose. Receptors originate from an adult who received the AZD1222 COVID-19 vaccine.

The rearrangement links TRBV18 to TRBJ1-5; 7 positions agree with TRBD1. The CDR3 runs 14 residues. The ends lost 5 bases at V and 7 bases at J; junction bases unmatched: 8. The V gene's germline CDR1 is KGHSH and CDR2 LQKENI. The CDR3 reads CASSYQGGEQPQHF. CDR3 DNA: TGTGCCAGCTCATATCAGGGGGGTGAACAGCCCCAGCATTTT.

V usage is TRBV9 and J usage is TRBJ2-3, with TRBD2 identical over 14 bases. The CDR3 is 16 residues long. Looked up from germline, CDR1 is SGDLS and CDR2 is YYNGEE. Trimming removed 3 bases from V and 5 bases from J; junction bases left unmatched: 5. The DNA of the CDR3 is TGTGCCAGCAGCGCAACCGGACTAGCGGGGGGAGATACGCAGTATTTT. Translated: CASSATGLAGGDTQYF.

This clone was seen more than once but under ten times. V usage is TRBV7-2 and J usage is TRBJ2-2, with 11 bases lining up with TRBD2. The V gene end was trimmed by 3 bases and the J gene end by 5 bases; junction bases not matched to a gene: 2. The CDR3 totals 15 residues. Germline CDR1 and CDR2: SGHTA and FQGNSA. In DNA form, the CDR3 reads TGTGCCAGCAGCTTTAGCGGGAGGGGTACCGGGGAGCTGTTTTTT. Its protein is CASSFSGRGTGELFF.

The chain has TRBV10-3 and TRBJ2-1; 8 bases line up with TRBD1. The germline V gene has CDR1 ENHRY and CDR2 SYGVKD. Unmatched junction bases numbered 16, after V lost 8 bases and J lost 10 bases. This CDR3 is built from 15 residues. The CDR3 DNA reads as TGTGCCATCGCAGGAATGACAGGGGCCCTTACAGAGCAGTTCTTC. Encoded protein: CAIAGMTGALTEQFF.

The V gene is TRBV30, the J gene TRBJ2-7; D uncertain. The CDR3 has 11 amino acids. CDR1 is GTSNPN, CDR2 SVGIG, per germline (reference sequence). Deletions cut 0 bases from V and 6 bases from J, with 6 bases between. The CDR3 protein is CAWSVSVEQYF. The CDR3 coding sequence is TGTGCCTGGAGTGTTTCGGTCGAGCAGTACTTC.

This chain joins TRBV6-2 or TRBV6-3 and TRBJ2-1; no clear D. Germline CDR1 reads MNHEY; CDR2 reads SVGEGT. V dropped 2 bases and J dropped 3 bases, with 8 bases sitting between them. CDR3 length: 14 amino acids. For the CDR3, the DNA is TGTGCCAGCAGTTACAGGGAAAACTACAATGAGCAGTTCTTC. The encoded protein is CASSYRENYNEQFF.

The CDR3 sequence is CASRRGNTEAFF. For the CDR3, the DNA is TGTGCCAGCAGAAGGGGGAACACTGAAGCTTTCTTT. The chain combines TRBV9 with TRBJ1-1, with D perhaps matching TRBD1 (5 bases). The length of the CDR3 is 12 residues. In germline, CDR1 is SGDLS, CDR2 YYNGEE. V gave up 5 bases and J gave up 1 base, with 6 bases separating them.

This clone was picked up one time. The chain links TRBV19 to TRBJ2-7, with 9 positions matching TRBD1. This CDR3 has 16 residues. The ends lost 4 bases at V and 5 bases at J; junction bases unmatched: 12. The germline CDR1 and CDR2 sequences are LNHDA and SQIVND (reference sequence). CDR3 bases: TGTGCCAGTAGTACCCGGCGGGGACAGGGCATACACGAGCAGTACTTC. The encoded protein is CASSTRRGQGIHEQYF.

The chain joins TRBV4-3 to TRBJ1-1; no clear D gene. The CDR3 is made up of 15 amino acids. Looked up from germline, CDR1 is LGHNA and CDR2 is YSLEER. Trimming removed 4 bases at V and 7 bases at J, with 19 bases between. CDR3 bases: TGCGCCAGCAGCCTACGTACGGCCGCGAACCTTGAAGCTTTCTTT. It yields the protein CASSLRTAANLEAFF.

The chain recombines TRBV6-4 with TRBJ1-2; D may be TRBD1 (5 bases). Trimming stripped 2 bases from V and 4 bases from J, with 20 bases between. The CDR3 loop spans 17 amino acids. CDR1 is MRHNA and CDR2 is SNTAGT in the germline V gene. CDR3 sequence: CASSDPSKLQTGYGYTF. CDR3 nucleotides: TGTGCCAGCAGTGACCCCTCTAAGCTCCAAACAGGCTATGGCTACACCTTC.

V and J are TRBV3-1 (or the pseudogene TRBV3-2) and TRBJ1-1; no definite D call. The ends were cut back, 4 bases at V and 3 bases at J, with 12 bases in the middle. The CDR3 runs to 14 residues. Looked up from germline, CDR1 is LGHDT and CDR2 is YNNKEL (reference sequence). The CDR3 reads CASSRRSPDTEAFF. The CDR3 DNA follows: TGTGCCAGCAGCCGCCGGAGCCCGGACACTGAAGCTTTCTTT.

The chain couples TRBV19 to TRBJ1-6, with D tentatively TRBD1 (6 bases). CDR1 LNHDA and CDR2 SQIVND come from the germline V gene (reference sequence). Deletions cut 6 bases from V and 9 bases from J, with 9 bases between. The CDR3 consists of 12 residues. The CDR3 region has the DNA TGTGCCAGTAGCCACAGGGCTTCACCCCTCCACTTT. This sequence encodes CASSHRASPLHF.

The chain combines TRBV6-1 with TRBJ1-2; TRBD1 matches 11 bases. The germline CDR1 and CDR2 sequences are MNHNS and SASEGT. Unmatched junction bases numbered 3, after V lost 2 bases and J lost 4 bases. The CDR3 runs to 15 residues. The CDR3 sequence is CASSESDRGLYGYTF. The CDR3 nucleotides are TGTGCCAGCAGTGAATCGGACAGGGGGCTCTATGGCTACACCTTC.

J is TRBJ2-1 and V is TRBV5-1; TRBD1 matches at 7 bases. This CDR3 has 15 residues. The V and J ends lost 0 bases and 3 bases, in that order; junction bases with no gene match: 3. Germline loops: CDR1 SGHRS, CDR2 YFSETQ. The CDR3 nucleotides read TGCGCCAGCAGCTTGGAAGGGGGCGACTACAATGAGCAGTTCTTC. It specifies CASSLEGGDYNEQFF.